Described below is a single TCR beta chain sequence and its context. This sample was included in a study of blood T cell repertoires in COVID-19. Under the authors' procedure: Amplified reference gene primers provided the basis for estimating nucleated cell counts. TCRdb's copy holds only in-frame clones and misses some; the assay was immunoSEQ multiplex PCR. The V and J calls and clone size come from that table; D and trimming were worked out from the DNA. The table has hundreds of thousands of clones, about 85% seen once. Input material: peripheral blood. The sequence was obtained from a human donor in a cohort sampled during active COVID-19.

The CDR3 loop reads CAWSTGTRYEQYF. In DNA, the CDR3 is TGTGCCTGGAGTACCGGGACACGCTACGAGCAGTACTTC. This rearrangement joins TRBV30 to TRBJ2-7, with D possibly matching TRBD1 (6 bases). Germline CDR1 is GTSNPN and CDR2 is SVGIG (reference sequence). This CDR3 is built from 13 residues. Trimming took off 2 bases at V and 3 bases at J, with 11 bases between the two ends. Full variable domain (remainder filled in from reference TRBV30 and TRBJ2-7): SQTIHQWPATLVQPVGSPLSLECTVEGTSNPNLYWYRQAAGRGLQLLFYSVGIGQISSEVPQNLSASRPQDRQFILSSKKLLLSDSGFYLCAWSTGTRYEQYFGPGTRLTVT.